What follows is one T cell receptor beta chain and its context. Its antigen is as yet unknown. These data come from a study of CD4+ T cells in melanoma. Per the germline V gene, CDR1 is SGHKS and CDR2 is YYEKEE (reference sequence). This CDR3 has 14 residues. Trimming cost V 2 bases and J 0 bases, with 8 bases left between them. Study observations and caveats: CD8+ T cell, macrophage and B cell function reportedly correlated with neoantigen-specific CD4+ T cells. Neoantigen-specific CD4+ T cells in melanoma reportedly had diverse differentiation states.

Data came from immunoSEQ multiplex PCR; TCRdb stores just in-frame clones and leaves some out. Found here are some 110,000 clones, approximately 90% of them singletons; the top ten hold roughly 3.1%. Sample: peripheral blood. The chain combines TRBV5-5 with TRBJ1-1, with D unresolved. This TCR was sampled from a human donor with melanoma. The CDR3 here is CASSLRYLNTEAFF. Here the CDR3 DNA reads TGTGCCAGCAGCTTAAGGTATTTGAACACTGAAGCTTTCTTT.